Listed below are T cell receptor beta chains from one sample, sequenced in a study of cytomegalovirus exposure and HLA in healthy donors. Some clones are missing from TCRdb's copy, which holds only in-frame ones; the method was immunoSEQ multiplex PCR. The repertoire has approximately 240,000 clones, 70% to 85% of them found once; the top ten carry around 2.9%. Material for sequencing was PBMCs. The receptors derive from a woman aged 55-69 years in good health and CMV-seropositive. CDR3s include the opening cysteine and the closing phenylalanine or tryptophan. The D gene is left open where the match is weak. Part of the rows lack a size; the others show once, few, many or a class for expanded clones.

clone_size,d_call,cdr3_length,v_call,j_call,cdr3_nt,cdr3_aa
.,.,11,TRBV7-9,TRBJ1-1,TGTTCCAGCAGGTTTCTCCCTGAAGCTTTCTTT,CSSRFLPEAFF
few,.,14,TRBV30,TRBJ1-6,TGTGCCTGGACCCAGGGTTCCTATAATTCACCCCTCCACTTT,CAWTQGSYNSPLHF
.,.,11,TRBV30,TRBJ1-2,TGTGCCTGGAGTGTAGGGGCAGGTCCCTGCTTC,CAWSVGAGPCF
.,.,14,TRBV7-9,TRBJ1-6,TGTGCCAGCAGCTCCGGGTCAACTAATTCACCCCTCCACTTT,CASSSGSTNSPLHF
few,.,14,TRBV6-1,TRBJ1-5,TGTGCCAGCAGTCCCTCTTCCCGCGATCAGCCCCAGCATTTT,CASSPSSRDQPQHF
.,.,13,TRBV11-2,TRBJ1-5,TGTGCCAGCAGCTCGGGTCGTCATCAGCCCCAGCATTTT,CASSSGRHQPQHF
.,TRBD2,17,TRBV7-9,TRBJ2-5,TGTTCCAGCAGCTTCCTAACTAGCGGGGCTATCCAAGAGACCCAGTACTTC,CSSSFLTSGAIQETQYF
.,.,13,TRBV30,TRBJ2-7,TGTGCCAGAGGTGGTAGCGGTAACTACGAGCAGTACTTC,CARGGSGNYEQYF
few,TRBD1,14,TRBV18,TRBJ1-1,TGTGCCAGCTCACCCCGGACAGGGGCGGATTCGGCTTTCTTT,CASSPRTGADSAFF
.,TRBD1,17,TRBV9,TRBJ1-2,TGTGCCAGCAGCGTCGACACCGGGGGACAGACTTACTATGGCTACACCTTC,CASSVDTGGQTYYGYTF
few,.,14,TRBV27,TRBJ2-3,TGTGCCAGCAGTTTATACCGGGGGACAGATACGCAGTATTTT,CASSLYRGTDTQYF
.,TRBD1,14,TRBV30,TRBJ1-6,TGTGCCTGGGGGCCCGGGACAGGGAATTCACCCCTCCACTTT,CAWGPGTGNSPLHF
.,.,17,TRBV5-1,TRBJ1-5,TGCGCCAGCAGCTTGGACCCTCGGGGAGGTGGCAATCAGCCCCAGCATTTT,CASSLDPRGGGNQPQHF
.,.,16,TRBV6-6,TRBJ1-1,TGTGCCAGCAGTTACTCCGAGGGACACTTGAACACTGAAGCTTTCTTT,CASSYSEGHLNTEAFF
.,.,16,TRBV7-2,TRBJ1-1,TGTGCCAGCAGCCCCGACGGGGGGCGCACACACACTGAAGCTTTCTTT,CASSPDGGRTHTEAFF
.,.,15,TRBV5-6,TRBJ2-5,TGTGCCAGCAGGCTAGGGGCCCACCGGGGGGAGACCCAGTACTTC,CASRLGAHRGETQYF
.,.,15,TRBV30,TRBJ2-1,TGTGCCTGGGATAAACACGGGGGGCCTTTCAATGAGCAGTTCTTC,CAWDKHGGPFNEQFF
.,.,16,TRBV9,TRBJ2-2,TGTGCCAGCAGCGTAGTGACAGGGAGGCCTGCCGGGGAGCTGTTTTTT,CASSVVTGRPAGELFF
.,TRBD1,13,TRBV7-6,TRBJ2-1,TGTGCCATACAGGGGTGGCGCGGAAACGAGCAGTTCTTC,CAIQGWRGNEQFF
few,.,15,TRBV9,TRBJ1-1,TGTGCCAGCAGCGTAGACGTGACAGGGAACACTGAAGCTTTCTTT,CASSVDVTGNTEAFF
once,.,14,TRBV4-1,TRBJ2-7,TGCGCCAGCAGTAGACAGAGCAGCTCCTACGAGCAGTACTTC,CASSRQSSSYEQYF
once,.,14,TRBV7-2,TRBJ1-6,TGTGCCAGCAGCTTGAGAGGGAACAATTCACCCCTCCACTTT,CASSLRGNNSPLHF
.,.,13,TRBV5-1,TRBJ2-3,TGCGCCAGCAGCTTCCAGAACACAGATACGCAGTATTTT,CASSFQNTDTQYF
.,TRBD2,14,TRBV10-1,TRBJ2-5,TGCGCCAGCAGATCCGGGACTAGCGGAGAGACCCAGTACTTC,CASRSGTSGETQYF
.,.,14,TRBV2,TRBJ1-1,TGTGCCAGCAGCGCTCGACAGTCTTTGGCTGAAGCTTTCTTT,CASSARQSLAEAFF
.,TRBD1,15,TRBV7-9,TRBJ1-6,TGTGCCAGCAGCATCGGGACAGCCGATAATTCACCCCTCCACTTT,CASSIGTADNSPLHF
.,.,15,TRBV2,TRBJ1-5,TGTGCCAGCAGGACCGAGTCGGGTAGCAATCAGCCCCAGCATTTT,CASRTESGSNQPQHF
.,TRBD1,16,TRBV30,TRBJ2-7,TGTGCCTGGGAGTTTAACAGGGGGCCCATCACCTACGAGCAGTACTTC,CAWEFNRGPITYEQYF
once,.,13,TRBV5-1,TRBJ2-5,TGCGCTAGCAGCCCAGGGTTCCAAGAGACCCAGTACTTC,CASSPGFQETQYF
few,.,16,TRBV4-1,TRBJ2-2,TGCGCCAGCAGCCAACCTACTAGCAGTAACACCGGGGAGCTGTTTTTT,CASSQPTSSNTGELFF
.,TRBD1,14,TRBV29-1,TRBJ1-1,TGCAGCGTCACCGGACAGGGGGGGAACACTGAAGCTTTCTTT,CSVTGQGGNTEAFF
.,TRBD1,16,TRBV4-2,TRBJ1-5,TGTGCCAGCAGCCAAGATGGCGGGACAGGGTATCAGCCCCAGCATTTT,CASSQDGGTGYQPQHF
.,TRBD2,15,TRBV6-5,TRBJ2-7,TGTGCCAGCAGTTCAGGACACGGGGGGAACTACGAGCAGTACTTC,CASSSGHGGNYEQYF
.,TRBD1,15,TRBV5-1,TRBJ2-3,TGCGCCAGCAGCCAGGGGGCGAGAAGCACAGATACGCAGTATTTT,CASSQGARSTDTQYF
.,.,14,TRBV30,TRBJ2-1,TGTGCCTGGAGGGTGCTAGGTGCGAAGAATGAGCAGTTCTTC,CAWRVLGAKNEQFF
.,.,15,TRBV6-1,TRBJ1-5,TGTGCCAGCAGCCCCGGGGGTGGGGGCAATCAGCCCCAGCATTTT,CASSPGGGGNQPQHF
.,TRBD2,15,TRBV5-4,TRBJ2-7,TGTGCCAGCAGCCAGCAGACGGGAGGGCCCTACGAGCAGTACTTC,CASSQQTGGPYEQYF
once,.,13,TRBV19,TRBJ2-1,TGTGCCAGTAGTATATGGCCGAACAATGAGCAGTTCTTC,CASSIWPNNEQFF
few,.,13,TRBV29-1,TRBJ2-3,TGCAGCGTTGTTGGCAGGGGGAGGGATACGCAGTATTTT,CSVVGRGRDTQYF
few,.,15,TRBV13,TRBJ1-3,TGTGCCAGCAGCTTGCTGGGGGGCTCTGGAAACACCATATATTTT,CASSLLGGSGNTIYF
few,TRBD2,18,TRBV4-2,TRBJ2-2,TGTGCCAGCAGCCCCTCGACTAGCGGGGGGGCGAGAACCGGGGAGCTGTTTTTT,CASSPSTSGGARTGELFF
.,TRBD1,15,TRBV27,TRBJ1-1,TGTGCCAGCAGATACAGGGGCGGGAAAGTCACTGAAGCTTTCTTT,CASRYRGGKVTEAFF
few,TRBD2,13,TRBV7-2,TRBJ2-1,TGTGCCAGCACCGAGGGGAGGGCATGGGAGCAGTTCTTC,CASTEGRAWEQFF
.,TRBD2,14,TRBV27,TRBJ2-1,TGTGCCAGCAGCTCTAGCGGGACTGACAATGAGCAGTTCTTC,CASSSSGTDNEQFF
.,.,16,TRBV19,TRBJ2-3,TGTGCCAGTAGTATTGGATGGCAGGTCTCCACAGATACGCAGTATTTT,CASSIGWQVSTDTQYF
.,.,14,TRBV5-1,TRBJ1-1,TGCGCCAGCAGCACGGACAGTTCGGGCACTGAAGCTTTCTTT,CASSTDSSGTEAFF